The 28 T cell receptor beta chains below all came from one sample that was sequenced in a study of vaccination effects on CD4 cells after COVID-19. Produced via immunoSEQ multiplex PCR; TCRdb's table is partial and in-frame only. The data hold 35,000 to 40,000 clones, with less than 70% observed a single time. Their target antigens are unknown. Sequencing in the ViraFEST assay came after antigen-specific CD4+ T cells had been expanded with viral peptide pools, which were used to stimulate PBMC. The culture ran for approximately 9 days before CD4+ T cells were isolated. In the vaccine recipients, nucleocapsid antibodies were negative and there was no prior SARS-CoV-2 infection. The material was CD4+ T cells from PBMCs cultured with HCoV-OC43 spike peptides, obtained before COVID-19 vaccination. The subset was: HCoV-OC43 spike overlapping peptide pool stimulation. Receptors were obtained from a human donor who received a COVID-19 vaccine.

This chain joins TRBV4-1 and TRBJ1-2; D might be TRBD1 (6 bases). The germline V and J ends were trimmed by 1 base and 4 bases, with 13 bases remaining between them. The CDR3 consists of 15 residues. Germline assignment: CDR1 MGHRA and CDR2 YSYEKL. The CDR3 bases are TGCGCCAGCAGCCAAGTGGCAGGGGCTGTCTATGGCTACACCTTC. Protein product: CASSQVAGAVYGYTF.

The J gene is TRBJ1-1, the V gene TRBV27; 7 bases align to TRBD1. The junction had 7 bases not matched to a gene; V was cut back by 7 bases and J by 2 bases. CDR1 is MNHEY, CDR2 SMNVEV, per germline (reference sequence). CDR3 length equals 14 residues. CDR3 loop: CASNRQGPNTEAFF. CDR3 in DNA: TGTGCCAGCAACAGACAGGGCCCCAACACTGAAGCTTTCTTT.

Only a few counts were recorded for this clone. The rearrangement links TRBV10-2 to TRBJ2-3, with a tentative D call TRBD2 (6 bases). Germline assignment: CDR1 WSHSY and CDR2 SAAADI. V shed 7 bases and J shed 1 base, with 12 bases lying between them. This CDR3 spans 14 amino acids. The CDR3 region is CASTTSGRTDTQYF. CDR3 in DNA: TGCGCCAGCACTACGAGCGGGCGCACAGATACGCAGTATTTT.

This clone was seen a single time. The rearrangement links TRBV10-3 to TRBJ2-1; D unclear. CDR1 and CDR2 (germline): ENHRY, SYGVKD. The CDR3 is 13 residues long. The ends were cut back, 0 bases at V and 7 bases at J, with 7 bases in the middle. Written as DNA, the CDR3 is TGTGCCATCAGTGAGTCGGCCGGGAATGAGCAGTTCTTC. Amino acids: CAISESAGNEQFF.

This clone was detected only once. V gene TRBV11-1 combines with J gene TRBJ2-7; 7 nucleotides line up with TRBD1. CDR3 length: 15 residues. V trimming: 6 bases; J trimming: 10 bases; junction bases outside the gene matches: 18. Germline V gene data show CDR1 as SGHAT and CDR2 as FQDESV (reference sequence). The CDR3, as DNA: TGTGCCAGCAGACAAACCGGGACAGATGTCCGGAAACAGTACTTC. Its translation is CASRQTGTDVRKQYF.

The chain uses TRBV4-1 and TRBJ2-3, with 14 bases aligning to TRBD2. The germline V gene encodes CDR1 MGHRA and CDR2 YSYEKL. V lost 4 bases and J lost 0; bases outside the gene matches: 9. This CDR3 spans 19 amino acids. The CDR3, as DNA: TGCGCCAGCAGCCGGGGACTAGCGGGAGCAGTGGCTAGCACAGATACGCAGTATTTT. Its translation: CASSRGLAGAVASTDTQYF.

This chain uses TRBV5-4 with TRBJ2-5; D ambiguous. The CDR3 extends over 14 amino acids. Germline V gene lookup returns CDR1 SGHNT and CDR2 YYREEE (reference sequence). The V gene lost 0 bases and the J gene lost 1 base, with 7 bases spanning the gap. The CDR3 sequence is CASSLEQTQETQYF. The CDR3 DNA is TGTGCCAGCAGCTTGGAACAGACCCAAGAGACCCAGTACTTC.

This clone occurred once. This rearrangement joins TRBV7-2 to TRBJ2-3; D is undetermined. V lost 2 bases to trimming and J lost 1 base, with 10 bases between them. CDR3 size: 15 residues. The germline gives CDR1 SGHTA, CDR2 FQGNSA. DNA for the CDR3: TGTGCCAGCAGCTTACTGGCTATCGGCACAGATACGCAGTATTTT. Translation: CASSLLAIGTDTQYF.

The rearrangement uses TRBV10-2 and TRBJ1-2; D not resolved. The CDR3 totals 15 residues. The V gene's germline CDR1 is WSHSY and CDR2 SAAADI. The V end lost 4 bases, the J end lost 7 bases, and 19 bases lay between the germline ends. CDR3: CASSVSGRTVGGYTF. In nucleotides, the CDR3 is TGCGCCAGCAGTGTCTCGGGGAGGACGGTTGGTGGCTACACCTTC.

The chain employs TRBV7-2 and TRBJ2-3, with TRBD2 matching over 10 bases. Per germline, CDR1 SGHTA and CDR2 FQGNSA. V was pared by 4 bases and J by 7 bases, with 8 bases of the junction left unmatched. CDR3 size: 15 residues. The CDR3 is CASSSQLAGGYTQYF. DNA of the CDR3: TGTGCCAGCAGCTCCCAGTTAGCGGGAGGCTATACGCAGTATTTT.

V gene TRBV3-1 (or the pseudogene TRBV3-2) combines with J gene TRBJ2-7; the D is unclear. CDR3 length equals 13 residues. CDR1 is LGHDT, CDR2 YNNKEL, per germline (reference sequence). V was trimmed by 2 bases and J by 3 bases, leaving 8 bases between them. The CDR3, as DNA: TGTGCCAGCAGCCAATTGAGGAACTACGAGCAGTACTTC. This codes for CASSQLRNYEQYF.

The V call is TRBV19, the J call TRBJ2-1; 8 bases are a match to TRBD1. J gave up 6 bases and V 6 bases, and 22 bases lay outside the gene matches. The CDR3 runs to 19 residues. Germline V CDR1 and CDR2: LNHDA, SQIVND (reference sequence). The CDR3 DNA reads as TGTGCCAGTAGCCGCAGGGGGCCCACCTATACCGGAACGCTCAATGAGCAGTTCTTC. This encodes CASSRRGPTYTGTLNEQFF.

This chain uses TRBV25-1 with TRBJ2-5, with a possible D match to TRBD2 (5 bases). V shed 8 bases and J shed 5 bases, with 12 bases lying between them. The length of the CDR3 is 12 residues. Germline values: CDR1 MGHDK, CDR2 SYGVNS. CDR3 DNA sequence: TGTGCCAGCCAAGGAGGATTGGAGACCCAGTACTTC. This gives the protein CASQGGLETQYF.

V usage is TRBV7-8 and J usage is TRBJ2-3; 8 nucleotides agree with TRBD2. Germline trimming cut 5 bases from V and 3 bases from J; bases unmatched to any gene: 7. The CDR3 sequence is 15 residues long. The germline gives CDR1 SGHVS, CDR2 FQNEAQ. CDR3 DNA: TGTGCCAGCAGCCCACAGCCTAGCGGGACAGATACGCAGTATTTT. This sequence encodes CASSPQPSGTDTQYF.

This chain connects TRBV5-1 to TRBJ2-1; no firm D call. This CDR3 contains 15 residues. The germline V and J ends were trimmed by 5 bases and 10 bases, with 22 bases remaining between them. Germline CDR1 SGHRS, CDR2 YFSETQ. DNA for the CDR3: TGCGCCAGCAGTGGGTATGGGGAACTATCCGCGGAGCAGTTCTTC. It specifies CASSGYGELSAEQFF.

The CDR3 DNA reads TGTGCCAGCTCACCAGTGGCGGGGACCTACGAGCAGTACTTC. Residues: CASSPVAGTYEQYF. The rearrangement uses TRBV18 and TRBJ2-7, with D tentatively TRBD2 (6 bases). This CDR3 comprises 14 residues. V was clipped by 2 bases and J by 2 bases, with 10 bases between them. Germline assignment: CDR1 KGHSH and CDR2 LQKENI.

This clone was found a few times. The chain links TRBV7-9 to TRBJ2-6; the D is unclear. CDR1 SEHNR and CDR2 FQNEAQ come from the germline V gene (reference sequence). V lost 2 bases and J lost 2, with 4 bases in between. This CDR3 contains 14 residues. Written as DNA, the CDR3 is TGTGCCAGCAGCTTAAACACTGGGGCCAACGTCCTGACTTTC. This encodes CASSLNTGANVLTF.

This chain joins TRBV19 and TRBJ2-2, with D hard to call. Germline V gives CDR1 LNHDA, CDR2 SQIVND (reference sequence). The CDR3 totals 14 residues. V was shortened by 6 bases and J by 1 base, with 9 bases between the two germline ends. For the CDR3, the DNA is TGTGCCAGTAGACATAAGGAGAACACCGGGGAGCTGTTTTTT. This codes for CASRHKENTGELFF.

This chain links TRBV5-4 with TRBJ2-5; the match to TRBD2 covers 10 bases. From germline, CDR1 is SGHNT and CDR2 YYREEE (reference sequence). The V gene end was trimmed by 0 bases and the J gene end by 4 bases; junction bases not matched to a gene: 6. The CDR3 extends over 16 amino acids. CDR3 in DNA: TGTGCCAGCAGCTTGGGAGCGGGAGGGACGGTAGAGACCCAGTACTTC. It translates to CASSLGAGGTVETQYF.

The chain couples TRBV7-9 to TRBJ2-1; the match to TRBD2 covers 8 bases. The germline V gene has CDR1 SEHNR and CDR2 FQNEAQ (reference sequence). Trimming removed 3 bases from V and 9 bases from J; junction bases left unmatched: 10. This CDR3 comprises 15 residues. The CDR3 DNA reads as TGTGCCAGCAGCTTGTCCGCGGGGGGCCTCGGTGAGCAGTTCTTC. This encodes CASSLSAGGLGEQFF.

The genes are TRBV11-2 and TRBJ2-1, with TRBD2 matching 7 bases. The V segment lost 1 base and the J segment 7 bases; nucleotides outside the gene matches: 4. This CDR3 region has 14 residues. In germline, CDR1 is SGHAT, CDR2 FQNNGV. CDR3 sequence (DNA): TGTGCCAGCAGCTTAGCCCGAGCGGGAAATGAGCAGTTCTTC. Residues: CASSLARAGNEQFF.

Comment on this clone: Its ends do not fully match the called genes, so a read error is possible. The chain combines TRBV10-1 with TRBJ2-3, with D maybe TRBD2 (6 bases). The CDR3 covers 15 residues. Per the germline V gene, CDR1 is WNHNN and CDR2 is SYGVQD (reference sequence). For the CDR3, the DNA is TGCGCCAGCAGTAAGTCCGGCGGGATCGCAGATACGCAGTATTTT. It translates to CASSKSGGIADTQYF.

This chain uses TRBV19 with TRBJ2-5; TRBD2 matches at 8 bases. The length of the CDR3 is 13 residues. CDR1 is LNHDA and CDR2 is SQIVND in the germline V gene (reference sequence). Trimming at V came to 3 bases and at J to 4 bases, leaving 1 base not matched to a gene. CDR3 amino acids: CASSMSGRETQYF. The CDR3 coding sequence is TGTGCCAGTAGTATGAGCGGGAGAGAGACCCAGTACTTC.

This rearrangement joins TRBV21-1 to TRBJ1-6; the D call TRBD1 from the table was never checked on the DNA. TRBV21-1 is recorded as a pseudogene. The CDR3 extends over 15 amino acids. CDR3 protein: CASSKRQGDNSPLHF. CDR3 DNA sequence: TGTGCCAGCAGCAAAAGACAGGGAGATAATTCACCCCTCCACTTT.

The V gene is TRBV19, the J gene TRBJ2-7, with TRBD2 matching over 12 bases. Germline V gene sequence: CDR1 LNHDA, CDR2 SQIVND (reference sequence). V lost 3 bases and J lost 3; bases outside the gene matches: 3. The CDR3 length is 15 residues. In nucleotides, the CDR3 is TGTGCCAGTAGTATTGGGACTAGCGGGTTCTACGAGCAGTACTTC. Translation gives CASSIGTSGFYEQYF.

About this clone: Within the sample, other DNA sequences also encode this same CDR3. The chain combines TRBV20-1 with TRBJ1-3; D remains unclear. Deletions cut 6 bases from V and 1 base from J, with 4 bases between. Germline V gene data show CDR1 as DFQATT and CDR2 as SNEGSKA (reference sequence). The CDR3 extends over 11 amino acids. The CDR3 sequence: CSARSGNTIYF. In DNA form, the CDR3 reads TGCAGTGCGCGGTCTGGAAACACCATATATTTT.

This chain connects TRBV4-1 to TRBJ2-2; 13 bases fit TRBD2. V shed 1 base, J shed 7 bases, and the junction held 9 bases outside the gene matches. Germline V lookup: CDR1 MGHRA, CDR2 YSYEKL. CDR3 length equals 18 residues. The CDR3 loop is CASSQGLAGGSEVGELFF. In DNA form, the CDR3 reads TGCGCCAGCAGCCAAGGACTAGCGGGGGGTTCTGAGGTCGGGGAGCTGTTTTTT.

There are a few counts of this clone. The J gene is TRBJ2-7, the V gene TRBV27, with 9 bases matching TRBD1. The germline gives CDR1 MNHEY, CDR2 SMNVEV (reference sequence). Trimming took 3 bases from V and 4 from J; bases not matched to a gene: 13. CDR3 length: 17 amino acids. DNA of the CDR3: TGTGCCAGCAGTTTGGGCCGGACAGGGGAAAAAATGTACGAGCAGTACTTC. Translating gives CASSLGRTGEKMYEQYF.